The table lists the clone carrying this T cell receptor (beta chain) with a few counts. This entry comes from a study of blood T cell repertoires in COVID-19. Measured with immunoSEQ multiplex PCR; TCRdb has only the in-frame clones, and not every one. The sample lists under 200,000 clones, 80% to 85% seen once, with approximately 2.6% in the top ten. Looked up from germline, CDR1 is SNHLY and CDR2 is FYNNEI. Trimming cost V 4 bases and J 7 bases, with 16 bases left between them. The CDR3 totals 15 residues. The chain links TRBV2 to TRBJ1-4, with D perhaps matching TRBD1 (5 bases). The sample comprised peripheral blood. This receptor was obtained from a human donor with acute or convalescent COVID-19. The donor label of this sample is uncertain. The CDR3 region is CASSALGQPSEKLFF. DNA of the CDR3: TGTGCCAGCAGTGCCTTGGGGCAGCCGAGTGAAAAACTGTTTTTT.